What follows describes a single T cell receptor beta chain. Antigen unknown. This sample was included in a study of shared clonotypes between healthy human individuals. As for the study in general: Each donor had three CD4 naive, three CD4 memory, two CD8 naive and one CD8 memory plate.

Study-level results: Estimated clonotype richness was generally higher in naive than memory subsets. Limited genetic and exposure-history diversity came from having few donors. Apart from blood, nothing was sampled; tissue repertoires likely differ.

It was CD45RO-negative cells, positively selected for CCR7, that made up naive CD8 cells, with terminally differentiated effector memory CD45RA+ cells excluded. CDR3 length equals 14 residues. The germline CDR1 and CDR2 sequences are MGHRA and YSYEKL. V was cut by 2 bases and J by 1 base, with 8 bases left in between. Produced via immunoSEQ multiplex PCR; TCRdb's table is partial and in-frame only. The sample shows about 2 million clones, 85% to 95% of them seen only once. Sequenced: naive CD8+ T cells sorted from blood. This chain connects TRBV4-1 to TRBJ1-1; perhaps TRBD1 as D (5 bases). The TCR sequence derives from a man aged 18 to 29 in good health. The CDR3 loop is CASSQPTENTEAFF. The CDR3 nucleotides read TGCGCCAGCAGCCAACCGACAGAGAACACTGAAGCTTTCTTT.